The clone carrying this T cell receptor (beta chain) was picked up a small number of times. The investigators split CD4+ cells into a CD45RA+ naive subset and a CD45RA-negative memory subset. In the sorted-subset replicate PCRs, around 0.2 ug DNA, 25,000 to 30,000 T cell genomes, was used. The assay was immunoSEQ multiplex PCR, and TCRdb's table has in-frame clones only and misses some. In the table there are more than 1 million clones, around 78% of which are singletons. The data stem from a study of shared clonotypes between healthy human individuals. Looking at the study overall: The cohort had a couple of women and three men, ages 18 to 49.

Trimming cost V 7 bases and J 7 bases; bases outside gene matches: 15. Germline V gene data show CDR1 as MDHEN and CDR2 as SYDVKM. There are 15 residues in the CDR3. This receptor was obtained from a man aged 18 to 29 in good health. Some clones in this sample may be carry-over from other donors' samples. The sample taken for sequencing was memory CD4+ T cells from PBMCs. Subset denoted: CD45RA-negative fraction. The chain links TRBV28 to TRBJ1-2; TRBD1 matches at 7 bases. The CDR3: CASTGTEEVRGGYTF. The CDR3 nucleotides read TGTGCCAGCACCGGGACAGAAGAAGTACGCGGTGGCTACACCTTC.